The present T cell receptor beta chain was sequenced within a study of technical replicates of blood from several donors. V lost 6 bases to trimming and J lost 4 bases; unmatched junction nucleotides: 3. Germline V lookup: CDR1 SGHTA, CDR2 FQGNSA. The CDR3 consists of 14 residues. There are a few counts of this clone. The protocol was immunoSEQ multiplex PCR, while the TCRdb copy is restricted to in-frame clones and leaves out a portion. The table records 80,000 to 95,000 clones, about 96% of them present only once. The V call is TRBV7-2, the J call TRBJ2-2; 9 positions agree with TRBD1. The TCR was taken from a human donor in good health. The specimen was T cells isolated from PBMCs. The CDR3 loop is CASRGTGSTGELFF. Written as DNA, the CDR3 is TGTGCCAGCAGGGGGACAGGGTCCACCGGGGAGCTGTTTTTT.